This T cell receptor (beta chain) was documented in a study of CD8 T cells in Susac syndrome. The authors sequenced TCR beta from blood CD8+ and CD4+ T cells. The multiple sclerosis controls, all treatment-naive patients, had relapsing-remitting disease that was stable or active. Negative isolation yielded CD8+ and CD4+ T cells; FACS enriched TEMRA cells. After extraction with the RNeasy kit, roughly 0.45 to 1 ug of the RNA was reverse transcribed using random hexamers. Amplification of TCR beta CDR3 was carried out by immunoSEQ multiplex PCR, which covered 54 Vbeta and 13 Jbeta segments. TCRdb fed the immunoSEQ multiplex PCR reads into MiXCR, producing one record per CDR3 protein. This table holds 200,000 to 250,000 distinct CDR3 sequences, roughly 95% found once. Germline CDR1 reads LGHDT; CDR2 reads YNNKEL (reference sequence). V was trimmed by 6 bases and J by 0 bases, leaving 15 bases between them. The CDR3 length is 15 residues.

The V call is TRBV3-1, the J call TRBJ2-7; D perhaps matches TRBD1 (6 bases). The origin of this receptor is a human donor with multiple sclerosis. Source material: CD4+ T cells from PBMCs. The DNA for the CDR3 is TGTGCCAGCAGTCCAATGGGGGCTAACTCCTACGAGCAGTACTTC. Translating it yields CASSPMGANSYEQYF.